This record concerns one T cell receptor beta chain sequence. These data belong to a study of blood T cell repertoires in COVID-19. CDR3 length: 15 residues. Germline CDR1 LGHDT, CDR2 YNNKEL (reference sequence). Trimming stripped 0 bases from V and 4 bases from J, with 10 bases between. Assay used: immunoSEQ multiplex PCR; TCRdb lists only in-frame clones, some missing. The data show approximately 86,000 clones, around four fifths seen once. The specimen was peripheral blood. V is TRBV3-1 (or the pseudogene TRBV3-2) and J is TRBJ1-5; D uncertain. This sequence was found in a middle-aged man with acute or convalescent COVID-19. The CDR3 protein is CASSQDLSGNQPQHF. The CDR3 coding sequence is TGTGCCAGCAGCCAAGATCTTTCGGGTAATCAGCCCCAGCATTTT.